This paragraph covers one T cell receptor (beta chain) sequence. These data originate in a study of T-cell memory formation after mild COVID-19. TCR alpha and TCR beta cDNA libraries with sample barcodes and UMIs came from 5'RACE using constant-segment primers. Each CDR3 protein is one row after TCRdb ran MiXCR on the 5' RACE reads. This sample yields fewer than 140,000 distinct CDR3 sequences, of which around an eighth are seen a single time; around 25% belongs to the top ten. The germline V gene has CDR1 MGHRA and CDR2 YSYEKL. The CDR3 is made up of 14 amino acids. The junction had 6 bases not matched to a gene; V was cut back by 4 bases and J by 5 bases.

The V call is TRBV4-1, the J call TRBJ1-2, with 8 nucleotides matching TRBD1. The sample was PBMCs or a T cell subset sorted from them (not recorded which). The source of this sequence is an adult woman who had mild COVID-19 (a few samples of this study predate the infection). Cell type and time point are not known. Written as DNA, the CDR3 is TGCGCCAGCAGCCCGGTGACAGGGGAATATGGCTACACCTTC. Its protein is CASSPVTGEYGYTF.